The sequence of this T cell receptor (beta chain) was determined in a study of T cells in tumors after PD-1 blockade. Whole-study context: Prior checkpoint blockade, systemic immunosuppressant use, or anti-cancer therapy within 4 weeks excluded patients. During anti-PD-1 treatment, some patients continued daily vismodegib 150 mg. Study results and caveats: Blood contained 35% to 50% of the tumor's TCR clonotypes.

TCRdb keeps only in-frame clones here, not all; method: immunoSEQ multiplex PCR. This repertoire shows about 48,000 clones, over 70% found once; its top ten account for more than 3.5%. Germline V gives CDR1 LNHDA, CDR2 SQIVND (reference sequence). This CDR3 contains 15 residues. The V and J ends lost 1 base and 5 bases, in that order; junction bases with no gene match: 3. A note on this clone: Its target is not known.

The source of this sequence is a human donor with basal cell carcinoma. Sequenced material: PBMCs, taken before anti-PD-1 treatment. The chain employs TRBV19 and TRBJ2-2, with 8 nucleotides matching TRBD2. In DNA form, the CDR3 reads TGTGCCAGTAGTATAGCGGGGGGGCAAACCGGGGAGCTGTTTTTT. Residues: CASSIAGGQTGELFF.